Following are 2 T cell receptor beta chains from one sample sequenced in a study of radiotherapy plus CTLA-4 blockade in lung cancer. Sequencing used immunoSEQ multiplex PCR; TCRdb keeps in-frame clones, though not all of them. The sample includes roughly 98,000 clones, approximately 83% of them seen just once. The sequenced sample was peripheral blood, obtained from a patient treated with radiotherapy plus ipilimumab. All receptors come from a human donor with non-small cell lung cancer that progressed on radiotherapy plus ipilimumab.

This clone appeared a few times. V usage is TRBV6-1 and J usage is TRBJ2-5; 9 bases align to TRBD1. From germline, CDR1 is MNHNS and CDR2 SASEGT. This CDR3 contains 15 residues. V lost 8 bases to trimming and J lost 4 bases; unmatched junction nucleotides: 11. CDR3 bases: TGTGCCAGCTACCCCGGGGACAGGGATCGAGAGACCCAGTACTTC. It yields the protein CASYPGDRDRETQYF.

The chain recombines TRBV10-3 with TRBJ2-2, with D unclear. The V end was cut by 6 bases, the J end by 8 bases, with 10 bases between. Germline values: CDR1 ENHRY, CDR2 SYGVKD. The CDR3 extends over 12 amino acids. The CDR3 bases are TGTGCCATCAGCGCTGCTTCGGGGGAGCTGTTTTTT. This sequence encodes CAISAASGELFF.